A single sample gave rise to the 8 T cell receptor beta chains below, sequenced in a study of beta chain features in type 1 diabetes. Isolated RNA was reverse transcribed in full, so expressed TCRB transcripts were sequenced. TCRdb's table, derived via immunoSEQ multiplex PCR, lists solely in-frame clones and lacks some. This sample has around 150,000 clones; less than 9% occur once, and the top ten carry approximately 1.4%. What was sequenced was central memory CD4+ T cells from blood. These receptors originate from a woman in her 30s in good health.

The V gene is TRBV7-2, the J gene TRBJ2-1; 7 bases are shared with TRBD2. CDR1 is SGHTA and CDR2 is FQGNSA in the germline V gene. J gave up 3 bases and V 8 bases, and 7 bases lay outside the gene matches. The CDR3 totals 14 residues. The CDR3, as DNA: TGTGCCAGCGCGGTGGCGGGAGTCTACAATGAGCAGTTCTTC. Its protein product is CASAVAGVYNEQFF.

V is TRBV9 and J is TRBJ2-7; 7 bases line up with TRBD2. Germline trimming cut 1 base from V and 6 bases from J; bases unmatched to any gene: 13. The CDR3 totals 16 residues. The germline V gene has CDR1 SGDLS and CDR2 YYNGEE. The CDR3 DNA reads TGTGCCAGCAGCGTATCGATAGGGGAGGGTCTGGGCGAGCAGTACTTC. It translates to CASSVSIGEGLGEQYF.

This clone has more than one count but fewer than ten. This chain joins TRBV7-9 and TRBJ2-7; possible D gene TRBD2, 7 bases. V lost 5 bases and J 6 bases, leaving 17 bases between the germline ends. This CDR3 is 14 amino acids long. Germline V gene lookup returns CDR1 SEHNR and CDR2 FQNEAQ (reference sequence). The CDR3 here is CASSTQRGAGEQYF. The CDR3 DNA reads TGTGCCAGCAGCACCCAACGGGGGGCCGGCGAGCAGTACTTC.

This clone was counted a few times. The chain is built from TRBV9 and TRBJ2-7, with a weak D call TRBD1 (6 bases). The CDR3 loop spans 15 amino acids. V was trimmed by 3 bases and J by 7 bases, leaving 20 bases between them. The germline V gene encodes CDR1 SGDLS and CDR2 YYNGEE. The CDR3 loop is CASSAGTPQGGEQYF. Here the CDR3 DNA reads TGTGCCAGCAGCGCAGGGACACCCCAGGGTGGAGAGCAGTACTTC.

This clone was seen many times. The CDR3 loop is CASSLWTSGSNREQYF. The DNA for the CDR3 is TGTGCCAGCAGCCTGTGGACTAGCGGGAGTAATCGCGAGCAGTACTTC. The chain employs TRBV5-6 and TRBJ2-7; 13 bases fit TRBD2. V shed 4 bases, J shed 6 bases, and the junction held 10 bases outside the gene matches. The CDR3 contains 16 residues. Germline V gene lookup returns CDR1 SGHDT and CDR2 YYEEEE.

The chain has TRBV11-2 and TRBJ2-7; TRBD1 agrees at 11 bases. The CDR3 runs to 14 residues. The trim removed 5 bases at V and 6 bases at J, leaving 6 bases unmatched. Germline assignment: CDR1 SGHAT and CDR2 FQNNGV. The CDR3 spells CASSADRGRLEQYF. The CDR3, as DNA: TGTGCCAGCAGCGCGGACAGGGGGCGGCTCGAGCAGTACTTC.

V and J are TRBV7-9 and TRBJ1-3, with D unresolved. Germline values: CDR1 SEHNR, CDR2 FQNEAQ (reference sequence). The CDR3 totals 12 residues. The CDR3 region is CAYRVSGNTIYF. DNA of the CDR3: TGTGCATACCGGGTCTCTGGAAACACCATATATTTT.

A few counts support this clone. V is TRBV7-3 and J is TRBJ2-1, with TRBD2 matching 7 bases. CDR1 SGHTA and CDR2 FQGTGA come from the germline V gene. J lost 5 bases, V lost 5 bases, and 9 bases had no gene match. The CDR3 extends over 15 amino acids. CDR3 in amino acids: CASSPSRTSHNEQFF. The CDR3 region has the DNA TGTGCCAGCAGCCCGTCCAGGACTAGTCACAATGAGCAGTTCTTC.